Listed here are 10 T cell receptor beta chains from one sample, sequenced in a study of cytomegalovirus exposure and HLA in healthy donors. Generated by immunoSEQ multiplex PCR, the TCRdb table keeps only in-frame clones and is missing some. Of over 250,000 clones listed, 80% to 90% are singletons. Source material: PBMCs. These TCRs come from a woman between 18 and 29 years old in good health and CMV-seronegative.

V and J are TRBV5-6 and TRBJ1-3; D remains unclear. CDR1 is SGHDT and CDR2 is YYEEEE in the germline V gene. V lost 4 bases and J lost 0, with 17 bases in between. The CDR3 contains 17 residues. CDR3 nucleotide sequence: TGTGCCAGCAGCCATTACACACCCGGGTACTCTGGAAACACCATATATTTT. Translated: CASSHYTPGYSGNTIYF.

In nucleotides, the CDR3 is TGCGCCAGCAGCCTCAACGGACAGGGGGCATACGAGCAGTACTTC. Translating it yields CASSLNGQGAYEQYF. The rearrangement joins TRBV5-1 to TRBJ2-7, with 11 bases matching TRBD1. Germline CDR1 and CDR2: SGHRS and YFSETQ. With 4 bases clipped from V and 4 bases from J, the junction kept 7 bases outside the gene matches. This CDR3 has 15 residues.

V and J are TRBV7-6 and TRBJ1-1; unclear D gene. Trimming left V 1 base short and J 0 bases short, with 9 bases between. The CDR3 sequence is 15 residues long. Germline CDR1 is SGHVS and CDR2 is FNYEAQ. For the CDR3, the DNA is TGTGCCAGCAGCTTAGTCAGACATCTGAACACTGAAGCTTTCTTT. As protein: CASSLVRHLNTEAFF.

V usage is TRBV7-6 and J usage is TRBJ1-1, with TRBD1 matching over 9 bases. The CDR3 is 15 residues long. J lost 3 bases, V lost 5 bases, and 7 bases had no gene match. CDR1 is SGHVS and CDR2 is FNYEAQ in the germline V gene. The CDR3 nucleotides are TGTGCCAGCAGCCTCGAACAGGGGGCCTACACTGAAGCTTTCTTT. Translation: CASSLEQGAYTEAFF.

The chain is built from TRBV19 and TRBJ1-2; 8 bases align to TRBD1. The CDR3 consists of 16 residues. Germline V CDR1 and CDR2: LNHDA, SQIVND (reference sequence). With V trimmed by 0 bases and J by 4 bases, 7 bases remained unmatched. CDR3 coding DNA: TGTGCCAGTAGTATAGAGGGACAGGCCCACCCCTATGGCTACACCTTC. Encoded protein: CASSIEGQAHPYGYTF.

V is TRBV7-2 and J is TRBJ1-6, with 7 bases that match TRBD1. CDR3 length equals 14 residues. The J segment lost 11 bases and the V segment lost 6 bases, leaving 10 bases of the junction unmatched. Per the germline V gene, CDR1 is SGHTA and CDR2 is FQGNSA. The CDR3 loop reads CASRRDSRNPPLHF. The CDR3 DNA reads TGTGCCAGCAGACGGGACAGTAGAAATCCACCCCTCCACTTT.

The gene calls are TRBV27 and TRBJ2-5; 9 bases align to TRBD2. Germline CDR1 and CDR2: MNHEY and SMNVEV (reference sequence). The CDR3 covers 15 residues. The trim removed 6 bases at V and 2 bases at J, leaving 7 bases unmatched. The CDR3 DNA sequence: TGTGCCAGCAGACTCATAGCGGGGGATCAAGAGACCCAGTACTTC. It is translated as CASRLIAGDQETQYF.

The rearrangement uses TRBV27 and TRBJ2-7; 9 nucleotides line up with TRBD1. V was clipped by 5 bases and J by 0 bases; unmatched bases: 8. CDR1 MNHEY and CDR2 SMNVEV come from the germline V gene (reference sequence). The CDR3 extends over 16 amino acids. This CDR3 reads CASSPSGTGSSYEQYF. The CDR3 region has the DNA TGTGCCAGCAGTCCGTCGGGGACAGGGAGCTCCTACGAGCAGTACTTC.

The CDR3 DNA follows: TGTGCCAGCAGTTCCTCAGGACAGTTGAACACCGGGGAGCTGTTTTTT. It translates to CASSSSGQLNTGELFF. The rearrangement uses TRBV28 and TRBJ2-2; the D gene is possibly TRBD1 (6 bases). V was trimmed by 4 bases and J by 1 base, leaving 13 bases between them. Germline assignment: CDR1 MDHEN and CDR2 SYDVKM. This CDR3 is 16 amino acids long. Based on the CDR3 plus reference TRBV28 and TRBJ2-2, the full variable domain is DVKVTQSSRYLVKRTGEKVFLECVQDMDHENMFWYRQDPGLGLRLIYFSYDVKMKEKGDIPEGYSVSREKKERFSLILESASTNQTSMYLCASSSSGQLNTGELFFGEGSRLTVL.

In DNA form, the CDR3 reads TGCAGCGTTAAAAGGGACAGGGACGGAGAGACCCAGTACTTC. Its translation is CSVKRDRDGETQYF. The V gene is TRBV29-1, the J gene TRBJ2-5, with 9 nucleotides matching TRBD1. V lost 5 bases to trimming and J lost 4 bases; unmatched junction nucleotides: 8. CDR1 and CDR2 (germline): SQVTM, ANQGSEA. The CDR3 consists of 14 residues. Using reference TRBV29-1 and TRBJ2-5 for the parts outside the CDR3, the full variable domain is SAVISQKPSRDICQRGTSLTIQCQVDSQVTMMFWYRQQPGQSLTLIATANQGSEATYESGFVIDKFPISRPNLTFSTLTVSNMSPEDSSIYLCSVKRDRDGETQYFGPGTRLLVL.